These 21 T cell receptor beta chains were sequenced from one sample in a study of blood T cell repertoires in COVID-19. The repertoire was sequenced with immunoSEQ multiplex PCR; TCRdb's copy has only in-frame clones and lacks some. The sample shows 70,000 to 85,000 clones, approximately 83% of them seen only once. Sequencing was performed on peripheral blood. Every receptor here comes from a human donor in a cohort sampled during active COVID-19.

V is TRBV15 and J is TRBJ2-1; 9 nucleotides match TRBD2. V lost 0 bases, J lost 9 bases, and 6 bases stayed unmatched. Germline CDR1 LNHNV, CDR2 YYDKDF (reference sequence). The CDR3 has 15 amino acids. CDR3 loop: CATSRDKLAGGEQFF. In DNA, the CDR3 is TGTGCCACCAGCAGAGATAAACTAGCGGGCGGTGAGCAGTTCTTC. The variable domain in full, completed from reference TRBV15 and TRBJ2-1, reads DAMVIQNPRYQVTQFGKPVTLSCSQTLNHNVMYWYQQKSSQAPKLLFHYYDKDFNNEADTPDNFQSRRPNTSFCFLDIRSPGLGDTAMYLCATSRDKLAGGEQFFGPGTRLTVL.

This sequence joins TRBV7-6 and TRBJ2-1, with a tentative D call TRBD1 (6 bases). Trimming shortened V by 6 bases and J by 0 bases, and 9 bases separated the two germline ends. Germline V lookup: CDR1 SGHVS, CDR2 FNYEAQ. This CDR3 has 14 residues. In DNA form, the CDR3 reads TGTGCCAGCAGTTTCAGGGGCTCCTACAATGAGCAGTTCTTC. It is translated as CASSFRGSYNEQFF.

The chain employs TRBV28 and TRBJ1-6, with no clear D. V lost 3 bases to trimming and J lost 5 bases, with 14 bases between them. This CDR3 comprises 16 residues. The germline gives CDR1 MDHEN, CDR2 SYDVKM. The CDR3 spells CASSLRLPPDNSPLHF. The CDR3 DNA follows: TGTGCCAGCAGTTTGCGGTTGCCCCCCGATAATTCACCCCTCCACTTT.

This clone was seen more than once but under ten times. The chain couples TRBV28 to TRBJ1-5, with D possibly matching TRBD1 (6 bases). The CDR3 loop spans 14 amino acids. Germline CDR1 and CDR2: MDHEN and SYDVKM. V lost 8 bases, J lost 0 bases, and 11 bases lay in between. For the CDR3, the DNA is TGTGCCAGCGGGGGCAGTAATAGCAATCAGCCCCAGCATTTT. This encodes CASGGSNSNQPQHF.

Written as DNA, the CDR3 is TGCACCAGCAGCCGACCGTGCAGGGGGCAGACTGGCTACACCTTC. Translation: CTSSRPCRGQTGYTF. The chain combines TRBV1 with TRBJ1-2; the DNA was not used to check the table's D call, TRBD1. TRBV1 is a pseudogene segment. The CDR3 runs 15 residues.

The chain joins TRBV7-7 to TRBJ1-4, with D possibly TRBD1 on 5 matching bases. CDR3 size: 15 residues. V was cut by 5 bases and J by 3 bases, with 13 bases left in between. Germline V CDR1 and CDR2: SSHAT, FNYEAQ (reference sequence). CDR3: CASSPKRGANEKLFF. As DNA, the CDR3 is TGTGCCAGCAGCCCCAAGCGGGGGGCTAATGAAAAACTGTTTTTT.

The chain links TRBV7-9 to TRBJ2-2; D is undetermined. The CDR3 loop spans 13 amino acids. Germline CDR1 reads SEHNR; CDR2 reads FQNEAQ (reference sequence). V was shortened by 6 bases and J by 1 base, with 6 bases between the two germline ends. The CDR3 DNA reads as TGTGCCAGCAGGCGGAGGAACACCGGGGAGCTGTTTTTT. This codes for CASRRRNTGELFF.

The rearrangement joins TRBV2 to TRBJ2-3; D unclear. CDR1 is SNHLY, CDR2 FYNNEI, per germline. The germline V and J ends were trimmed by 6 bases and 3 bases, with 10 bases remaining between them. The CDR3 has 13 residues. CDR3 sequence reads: CASSVLTTDTQYF. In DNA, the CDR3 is TGTGCCAGCAGCGTCCTAACTACAGATACGCAGTATTTT.

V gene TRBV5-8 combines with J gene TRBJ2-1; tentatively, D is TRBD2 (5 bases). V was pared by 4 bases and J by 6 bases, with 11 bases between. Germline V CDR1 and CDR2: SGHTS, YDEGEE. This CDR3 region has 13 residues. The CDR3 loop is CASSRRNVNEQFF. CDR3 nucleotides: TGTGCCAGCAGCAGGAGGAACGTCAATGAGCAGTTCTTC.

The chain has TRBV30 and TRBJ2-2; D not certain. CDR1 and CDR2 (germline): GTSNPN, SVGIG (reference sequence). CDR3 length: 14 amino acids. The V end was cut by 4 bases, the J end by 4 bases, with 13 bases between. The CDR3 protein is CAWNLGLSTGELFF. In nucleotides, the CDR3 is TGTGCCTGGAACTTGGGCCTAAGCACCGGGGAGCTGTTTTTT. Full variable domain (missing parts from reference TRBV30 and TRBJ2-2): SQTIHQWPATLVQPVGSPLSLECTVEGTSNPNLYWYRQAAGRGLQLLFYSVGIGQISSEVPQNLSASRPQDRQFILSSKKLLLSDSGFYLCAWNLGLSTGELFFGEGSRLTVL.

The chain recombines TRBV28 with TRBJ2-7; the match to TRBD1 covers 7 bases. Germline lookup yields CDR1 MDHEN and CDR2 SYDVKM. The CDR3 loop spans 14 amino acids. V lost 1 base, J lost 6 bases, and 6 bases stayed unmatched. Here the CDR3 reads CASSLSRGTREQYF. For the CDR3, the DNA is TGTGCCAGCAGTTTATCCAGGGGGACACGCGAGCAGTACTTC.

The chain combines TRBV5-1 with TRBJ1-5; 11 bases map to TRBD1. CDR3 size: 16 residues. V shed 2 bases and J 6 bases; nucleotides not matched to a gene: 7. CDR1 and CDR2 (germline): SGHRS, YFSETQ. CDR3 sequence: CASSFERDRGVQPQHF. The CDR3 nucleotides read TGCGCCAGCAGCTTTGAACGGGACAGGGGGGTTCAGCCCCAGCATTTT.

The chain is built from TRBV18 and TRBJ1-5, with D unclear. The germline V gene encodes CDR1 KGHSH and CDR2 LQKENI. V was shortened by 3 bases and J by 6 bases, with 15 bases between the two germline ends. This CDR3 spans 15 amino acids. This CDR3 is CASSPVTGEGQPQHF. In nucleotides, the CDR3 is TGTGCCAGCTCACCGGTTACGGGAGAGGGTCAGCCCCAGCATTTT.

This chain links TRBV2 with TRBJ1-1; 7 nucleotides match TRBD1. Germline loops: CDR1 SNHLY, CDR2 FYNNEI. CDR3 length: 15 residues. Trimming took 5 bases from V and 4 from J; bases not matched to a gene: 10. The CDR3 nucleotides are TGTGCCAGCAGTACGAACAGGGGCCGGGGCACTGAAGCTTTCTTT. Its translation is CASSTNRGRGTEAFF.

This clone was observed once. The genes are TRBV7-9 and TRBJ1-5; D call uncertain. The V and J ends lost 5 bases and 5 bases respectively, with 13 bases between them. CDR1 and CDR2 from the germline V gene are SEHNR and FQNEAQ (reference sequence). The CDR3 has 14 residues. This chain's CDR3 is CASSPGGPYQPQHF. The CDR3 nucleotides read TGTGCCAGCAGCCCCGGAGGGCCCTATCAGCCCCAGCATTTT.

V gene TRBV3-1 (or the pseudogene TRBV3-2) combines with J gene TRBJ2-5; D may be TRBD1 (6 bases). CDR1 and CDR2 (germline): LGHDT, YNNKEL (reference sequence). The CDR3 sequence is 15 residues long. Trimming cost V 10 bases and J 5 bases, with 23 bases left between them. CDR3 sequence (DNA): TGTGCCACCCACCCTGTGGGACACGATAGGGAGACCCAGTACTTC. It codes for CATHPVGHDRETQYF.

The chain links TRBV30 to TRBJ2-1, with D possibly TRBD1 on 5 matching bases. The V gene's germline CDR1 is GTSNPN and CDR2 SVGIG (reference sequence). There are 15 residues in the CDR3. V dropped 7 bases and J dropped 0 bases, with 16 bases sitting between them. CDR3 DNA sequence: TGTGCCTCAACCTCCGAAGGGGACTCCTACAATGAGCAGTTCTTC. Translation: CASTSEGDSYNEQFF. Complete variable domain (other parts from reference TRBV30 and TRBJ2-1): SQTIHQWPATLVQPVGSPLSLECTVEGTSNPNLYWYRQAAGRGLQLLFYSVGIGQISSEVPQNLSASRPQDRQFILSSKKLLLSDSGFYLCASTSEGDSYNEQFFGPGTRLTVL.

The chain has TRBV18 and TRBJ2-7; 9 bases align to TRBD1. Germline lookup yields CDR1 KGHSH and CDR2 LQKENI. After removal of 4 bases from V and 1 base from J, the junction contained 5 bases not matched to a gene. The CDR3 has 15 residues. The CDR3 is CASSQPGQGSYEQYF. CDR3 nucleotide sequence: TGTGCCAGCTCACAACCGGGACAGGGATCCTACGAGCAGTACTTC. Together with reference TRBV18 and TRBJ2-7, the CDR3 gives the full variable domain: NAGVMQNPRHLVRRRGQEARLRCSPMKGHSHVYWYRQLPEEGLKFMVYLQKENIIDESGMPKERFSAEFPKEGPSILRIQQVVRGDSAAYFCASSQPGQGSYEQYFGPGTRLTVT.

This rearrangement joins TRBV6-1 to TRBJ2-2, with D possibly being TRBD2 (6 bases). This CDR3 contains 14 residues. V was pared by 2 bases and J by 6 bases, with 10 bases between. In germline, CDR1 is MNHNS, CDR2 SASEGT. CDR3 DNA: TGTGCCAGCAGTGAAATGGAGGGGCCCGGGGAGCTGTTTTTT. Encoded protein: CASSEMEGPGELFF.

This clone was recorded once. CDR3 DNA: TGTGCCAGCAGCCCCGGGACTAGCGGGAGTAAGGAGCAGTTCTTC. This encodes CASSPGTSGSKEQFF. V usage is TRBV2 and J usage is TRBJ2-1; 14 bases line up with TRBD2. J gave up 10 bases and V 6 bases, and 8 bases lay outside the gene matches. Germline loops: CDR1 SNHLY, CDR2 FYNNEI. There are 15 residues in the CDR3. The complete variable domain, with remaining parts taken from reference TRBV2 and TRBJ2-1, reads EPEVTQTPSHQVTQMGQEVILRCVPISNHLYFYWYRQILGQKVEFLVSFYNNEISEKSEIFDDQFSVERPDGSNFTLKIRSTKLEDSAMYFCASSPGTSGSKEQFFGPGTRLTVL.

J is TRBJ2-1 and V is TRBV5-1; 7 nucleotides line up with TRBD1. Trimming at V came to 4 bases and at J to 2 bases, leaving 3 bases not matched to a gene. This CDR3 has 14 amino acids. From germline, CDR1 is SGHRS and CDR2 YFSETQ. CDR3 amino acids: CASSLDRAYNEQFF. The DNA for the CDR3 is TGCGCCAGCAGCCTTGACAGGGCCTACAATGAGCAGTTCTTC. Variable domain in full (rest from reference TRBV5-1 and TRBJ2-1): KAGVTQTPRYLIKTRGQQVTLSCSPISGHRSVSWYQQTPGQGLQFLFEYFSETQRNKGNFPGRFSGRQFSNSRSEMNVSTLELGDSALYLCASSLDRAYNEQFFGPGTRLTVL.